These 7 T cell receptor beta chains were sequenced from one sample in a study of T cells in Graves' hyperthyroidism and ophthalmopathy. Amplified TCR beta CDR3 regions came from RNA transcripts. Using the HTBI primer set, a first-round RT-PCR was run on the TCR CDR3. One entry per CDR3 protein, called by TCRdb with MiXCR from the multiplex PCR reads. The sample includes over 300,000 distinct CDR3 sequences, about 15% of them seen just once. The specimen was blood. All receptors derive from a woman aged 55-69 years with Graves' hyperthyroidism.

This clonotype was counted at least ten times. This chain connects TRBV20-1 to TRBJ2-1; perhaps TRBD2 as D (6 bases). V was cut by 3 bases and J by 3 bases, with 15 bases left in between. Germline V gene sequence: CDR1 DFQATT, CDR2 SNEGSKA (reference sequence). The CDR3 is 15 amino acids. The CDR3 loop is CSARAFAGFYNEQFF. The CDR3, as DNA: TGCAGTGCTAGGGCTTTTGCGGGGTTCTACAATGAGCAGTTCTTC.

This clonotype was observed a handful of times. The V and J genes are TRBV4-1 and TRBJ2-3; 9 bases align to TRBD2. Germline CDR1 is MGHRA and CDR2 is YSYEKL. The CDR3 totals 17 residues. J lost 5 bases, V lost 3 bases, and 12 bases had no gene match. Written as DNA, the CDR3 is TGCGCCAGCAGCCAGCCAAGAGCGGGAGGCGAGGGAGATACGCAGTATTTT. It specifies CASSQPRAGGEGDTQYF.

V gene TRBV10-3 combines with J gene TRBJ2-1, with TRBD2 matching over 7 bases. CDR1 ENHRY and CDR2 SYGVKD come from the germline V gene. The junction had 6 bases not matched to a gene; V was cut back by 10 bases and J by 3 bases. The CDR3 length is 13 residues. The CDR3 loop reads CATSRDYYNEQFF. The CDR3 DNA reads as TGTGCCACTAGCCGGGACTACTACAATGAGCAGTTCTTC.

This clonotype was counted a few times. This chain joins TRBV29-1 and TRBJ2-5; D might be TRBD2 (6 bases). The CDR3 contains 12 residues. Trimming shortened V by 3 bases and J by 4 bases, and 9 bases separated the two germline ends. The germline gives CDR1 SQVTM, CDR2 ANQGSEA. In DNA form, the CDR3 reads TGCAGCGTTGATTCAGCGGGAGAGACCCAGTACTTC. Encoded protein: CSVDSAGETQYF.

This clonotype was detected many times. The V call is TRBV6-6, the J call TRBJ2-1; 11 bases align to TRBD2. The CDR3 runs 17 residues. The germline CDR1 and CDR2 sequences are MNHNY and SVGAGI (reference sequence). Losses at the gene ends were 0 bases for V and 3 bases for J; bases not matched to a gene: 4. The CDR3, as DNA: TGTGCCAGCAGTTACTCAGGGACTAGCGGAGTCTACAATGAGCAGTTCTTC. This sequence encodes CASSYSGTSGVYNEQFF.

This clonotype was seen ten or more times. The chain employs TRBV7-2 and TRBJ1-2; the D is unclear. The germline V gene encodes CDR1 SGHTA and CDR2 FQGNSA. V dropped 5 bases and J dropped 2 bases, with 15 bases sitting between them. This CDR3 comprises 15 residues. In DNA form, the CDR3 reads TGTGCCAGCAGCCCCCCTAGAGGGTTCAACTATGGCTACACCTTC. Translation: CASSPPRGFNYGYTF.

This clonotype has at least ten counts. This sequence joins TRBV11-1 and TRBJ1-1; D might be TRBD1 (5 bases). Per the germline V gene, CDR1 is SGHAT and CDR2 is FQDESV (reference sequence). V was trimmed by 5 bases and J by 2 bases, leaving 9 bases between them. The CDR3 is made up of 13 amino acids. CDR3: CASSTGHNTEAFF. CDR3 sequence (DNA): TGTGCCAGCAGCACAGGCCATAACACTGAAGCTTTCTTT. The variable domain in full, with the rest retrieved from reference TRBV11-1 and TRBJ1-1, is EAEVAQSPRYKITEKSQAVAFWCDPISGHATLYWYRQILGQGPELLVQFQDESVVDDSQLPKDRFSAERLKGVDSTLKIQPAELGDSAMYLCASSTGHNTEAFFGQGTRLTVV.